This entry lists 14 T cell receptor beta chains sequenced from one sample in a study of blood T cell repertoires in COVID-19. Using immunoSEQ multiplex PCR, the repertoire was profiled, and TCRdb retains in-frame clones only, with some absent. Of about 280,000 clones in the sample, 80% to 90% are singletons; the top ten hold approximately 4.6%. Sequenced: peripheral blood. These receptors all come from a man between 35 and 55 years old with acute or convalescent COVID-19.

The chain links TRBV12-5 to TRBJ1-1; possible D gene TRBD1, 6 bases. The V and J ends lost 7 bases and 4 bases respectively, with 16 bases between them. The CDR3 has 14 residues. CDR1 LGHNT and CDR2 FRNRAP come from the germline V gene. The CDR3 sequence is CASAPSGEGTEAFF. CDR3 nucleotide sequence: TGTGCTAGTGCCCCATCAGGGGAGGGCACTGAAGCTTTCTTT.

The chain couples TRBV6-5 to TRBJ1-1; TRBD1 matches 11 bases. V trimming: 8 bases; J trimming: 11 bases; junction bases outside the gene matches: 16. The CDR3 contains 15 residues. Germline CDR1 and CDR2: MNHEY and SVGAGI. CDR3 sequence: CASFSRDRGTFEAFF. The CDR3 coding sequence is TGTGCCAGCTTCTCAAGGGACAGGGGGACCTTTGAGGCTTTCTTT.

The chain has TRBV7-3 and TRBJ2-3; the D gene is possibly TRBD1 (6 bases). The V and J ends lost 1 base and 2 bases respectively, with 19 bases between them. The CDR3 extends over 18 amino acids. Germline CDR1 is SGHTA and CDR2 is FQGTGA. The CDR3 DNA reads TGTGCCAGCAGCTTAAAGGCAGGGGCTTCTACCTACACAGATACGCAGTATTTT. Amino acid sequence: CASSLKAGASTYTDTQYF.

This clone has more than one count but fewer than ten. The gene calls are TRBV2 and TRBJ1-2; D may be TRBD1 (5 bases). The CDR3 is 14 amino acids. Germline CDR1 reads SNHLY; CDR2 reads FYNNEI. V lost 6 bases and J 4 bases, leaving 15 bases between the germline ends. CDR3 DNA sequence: TGTGCCAGCAGAAGGACATCCACTCTCTATGGCTACACCTTC. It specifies CASRRTSTLYGYTF.

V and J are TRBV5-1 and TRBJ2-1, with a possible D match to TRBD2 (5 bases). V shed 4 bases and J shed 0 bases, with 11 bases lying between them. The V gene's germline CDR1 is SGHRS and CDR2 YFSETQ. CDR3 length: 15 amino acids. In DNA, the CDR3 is TGCGCCAGCAGCCTAGGAGGCAGCTCCTACAATGAGCAGTTCTTC. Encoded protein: CASSLGGSSYNEQFF.

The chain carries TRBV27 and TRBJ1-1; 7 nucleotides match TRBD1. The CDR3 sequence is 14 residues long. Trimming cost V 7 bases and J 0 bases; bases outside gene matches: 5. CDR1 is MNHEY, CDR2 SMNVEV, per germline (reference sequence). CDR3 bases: TGTGCCAGCACCCGGACAGGCATGAACACTGAAGCTTTCTTT. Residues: CASTRTGMNTEAFF.

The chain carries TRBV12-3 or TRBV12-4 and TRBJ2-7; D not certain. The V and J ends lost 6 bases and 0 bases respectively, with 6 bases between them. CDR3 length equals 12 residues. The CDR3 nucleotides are TGTGCCAGCAGCCGGAGCTCCTACGAGCAGTACTTC. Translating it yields CASSRSSYEQYF.

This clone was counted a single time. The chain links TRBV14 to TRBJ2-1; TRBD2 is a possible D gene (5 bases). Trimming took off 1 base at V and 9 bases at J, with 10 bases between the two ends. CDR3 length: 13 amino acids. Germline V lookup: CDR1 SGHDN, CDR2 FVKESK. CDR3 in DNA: TGTGCCAGCAGCCAAGGAGGGTATGGTGAGCAGTTCTTC. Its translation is CASSQGGYGEQFF.

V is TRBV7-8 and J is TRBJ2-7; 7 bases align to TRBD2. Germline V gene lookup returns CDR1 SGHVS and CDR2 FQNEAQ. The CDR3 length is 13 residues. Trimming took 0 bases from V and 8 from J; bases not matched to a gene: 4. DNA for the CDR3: TGTGCCAGCAGCTTAGCGGGGGGGATCAAGCAGTACTTC. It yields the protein CASSLAGGIKQYF.

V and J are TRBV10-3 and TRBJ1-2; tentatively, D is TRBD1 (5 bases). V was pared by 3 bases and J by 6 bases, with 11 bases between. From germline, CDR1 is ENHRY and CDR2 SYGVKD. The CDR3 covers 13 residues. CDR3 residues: CAISDSGYNGYTF. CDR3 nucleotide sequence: TGTGCCATCAGTGACTCAGGGTACAATGGCTACACCTTC.

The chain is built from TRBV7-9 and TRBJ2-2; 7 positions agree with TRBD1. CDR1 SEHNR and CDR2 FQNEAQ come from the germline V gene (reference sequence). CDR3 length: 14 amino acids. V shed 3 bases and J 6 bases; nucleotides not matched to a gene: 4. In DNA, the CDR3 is TGTGCCAGCAGCTTCCAACAGGGGTCCGGGGAGCTGTTTTTT. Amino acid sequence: CASSFQQGSGELFF.

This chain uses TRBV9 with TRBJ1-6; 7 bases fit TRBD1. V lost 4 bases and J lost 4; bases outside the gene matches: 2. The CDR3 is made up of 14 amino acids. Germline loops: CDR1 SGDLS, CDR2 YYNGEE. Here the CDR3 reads CASSLGQYNSPLHF. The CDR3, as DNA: TGTGCCAGCAGCCTGGGACAGTATAATTCACCCCTCCACTTT.

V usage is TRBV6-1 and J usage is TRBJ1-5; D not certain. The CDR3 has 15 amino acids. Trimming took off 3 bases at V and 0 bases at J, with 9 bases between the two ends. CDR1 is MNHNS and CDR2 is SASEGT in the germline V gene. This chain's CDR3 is CASSEQEYSNQPQHF. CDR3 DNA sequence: TGTGCCAGCAGTGAGCAGGAATATAGCAATCAGCCCCAGCATTTT.

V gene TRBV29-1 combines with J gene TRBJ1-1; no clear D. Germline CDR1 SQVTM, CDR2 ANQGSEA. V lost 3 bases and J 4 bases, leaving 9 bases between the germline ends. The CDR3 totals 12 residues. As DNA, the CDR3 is TGCAGCGTTGATAGATCTACCACTGAAGCTTTCTTT. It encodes CSVDRSTTEAFF.